This T cell receptor beta chain comes out of a study of OX40 agonist ivuxolimab in advanced cancers. V shed 1 base and J 7 bases; nucleotides not matched to a gene: 10. The CDR3 consists of 15 residues. From germline, CDR1 is MDHEN and CDR2 SYDVKM. General study points: Specificity for antigen went undetermined in the expanded peripheral T cells.

TCRdb's copy holds only in-frame clones and misses some; the assay was immunoSEQ multiplex PCR. Of about 12,000 clones listed, approximately 80% are singletons. A word on this clone: What it recognizes is unknown.

The source material was CD4+ or CD8+ T cells sorted from blood, sampled in a trial of the OX40 agonist ivuxolimab. The clonotype comes from an adult with an advanced solid tumor such as melanoma, head and neck, liver or kidney cancer. This sequence joins TRBV28 and TRBJ2-7; 7 nucleotides align to TRBD2. CDR3 in DNA: TGTGCCAGCAGTTTATTAGGTCTAGCGGATAAGGAGCAGTACTTC. This encodes CASSLLGLADKEQYF.